These T cell receptor beta chains were read from a single sample in a study of regulatory T cells in long-lasting Graves disease. TCRdb re-derived calls from the multiplex PCR reads in MiXCR, one entry per CDR3 protein. This sample has 500,000 to 700,000 distinct CDR3 sequences, with about 15% found just once. In addition, the sample was reused for a study of T cells in Graves' hyperthyroidism and ophthalmopathy.

Sequencing was performed on peripheral blood mononuclear cells (PBMCs), taken at new diagnosis, from a patient treated with antithyroid drugs. All receptors come from a woman aged 25 to 39 with Graves disease. The CDR3 runs from the conserved cysteine through the conserved F or W. D genes are given only for firm matches. The size of a clone is reported for some rows only, either as once, few or many, or as a class for expanded clones.

v_call	j_call	d_call	clone_size	cdr3_nt	cdr3_aa
TRBV19	TRBJ2-2	-	-	TGTGCCAGTAGTATTTTTGCGACCCAGAACACCGGGGAGCTGTTTTTT	CASSIFATQNTGELFF
TRBV27	TRBJ2-6	-	few	TGTGCCAGCAGTCGTTGGGTTTCTGGGGCCAACGTCCTGACTTTC	CASSRWVSGANVLTF
TRBV20-1	TRBJ2-6	-	-	TGCAGTGCAGCAGGGGCTGGGGCCAACGTCCTGACTTTC	CSAAGAGANVLTF
TRBV30	TRBJ2-1	-	few	TGTGCCTGGAGTGCCAATTTGGGGGCGAATGAGCAGTTCTTC	CAWSANLGANEQFF
TRBV7-2	TRBJ2-1	-	many	TGTGCCAGCAGCTTAGCTTATTGGCAGGTTTTC	CASSLAYWQVF
TRBV6-9	TRBJ1-2	-	many	TGTGCCAGCAGTTACGGGGGTGGCTACACCTTC	CASSYGGGYTF
TRBV15	TRBJ2-1	-	many	TGTGCCACCAGCAGAGACCTAGTGTACAATGAGCAGTTCTTC	CATSRDLVYNEQFF
TRBV5-1	TRBJ2-2	-	few	TGCGCCAGCATCAAGGTCCCGAACACCGGGGAGCTGTTTTTT	CASIKVPNTGELFF
TRBV6-5	TRBJ2-1	-	many	TGTGCCAGCAGTTACTCGACTGGGGGTGAGCAGTTCTTC	CASSYSTGGEQFF
TRBV6-1	TRBJ2-1	TRBD1	-	TGTGCCACCTCCGGGGGACAGGGGTGGAATGAGCAGTTCTTC	CATSGGQGWNEQFF
TRBV29-1	TRBJ1-1	-	many	TGCAGCGTTCGGCCGCCCTTGGACACTGAAGCTTTCTTT	CSVRPPLDTEAFF
TRBV29-1	TRBJ1-4	-	-	TGCAGCGTTGTAGGGGGACCGCTTAATGAAAAACTGTTTTTT	CSVVGGPLNEKLFF
TRBV18	TRBJ2-1	TRBD2	few	TGTGCCAGCACAGAGCTAGCGGGATCGTATGAGCAGTTCTTC	CASTELAGSYEQFF
TRBV5-1	TRBJ2-7	-	few	TGCGCCAGCAGCTCCAGCCAAGGTCTCGACGAGCAGTACTTC	CASSSSQGLDEQYF
TRBV28	TRBJ1-5	TRBD1	many	TGTGCCAGCAGTCGCACGCCCGGGACAGGGGCCCAGCCCCAGCATTTT	CASSRTPGTGAQPQHF
TRBV5-1	TRBJ1-1	-	few	TGCGCCAGCAGCGACACCGGGACCTCGGTCTCTGAAGCTTTCTTT	CASSDTGTSVSEAFF
TRBV6-1	TRBJ1-5	-	few	TGTGCCAGCAGACAGCATAATCAGCCCCAGCATTTT	CASRQHNQPQHF
TRBV30	TRBJ1-1	TRBD1	many	TGTGCCTGGAGTGCTGAATCCGGGACAGCCAGTGAAGCTTTCTTT	CAWSAESGTASEAFF
TRBV18	TRBJ2-3	-	once	TGTGCCAGCTCACGGAAGGGGCTAGCAATCAGCGATGGGTCCGACTCAGATACGCAGTATTTT	CASSRKGLAISDGSDSDTQYF
TRBV28	TRBJ1-5	TRBD1	many	TGTGCCAGCAGGACGGACAGGGATAATGTTATGCAGCCCCAGCATTTT	CASRTDRDNVMQPQHF
TRBV2	TRBJ2-3	TRBD1	many	TGTGCCAGCAGTGAAGTACAGGGGGCTAGCACAGATACGCAGTATTTT	CASSEVQGASTDTQYF
TRBV6-5	TRBJ2-5	TRBD2	-	TGTGCCAGCAGTTACGGGCCTAGCGGGAGTAGGGAGACCCAGTACTTC	CASSYGPSGSRETQYF
TRBV6-1	TRBJ2-7	TRBD2	few	TGTGCCAGCATCCCAACCAGCGGGGGGCCCTACGAGCAGTACTTC	CASIPTSGGPYEQYF
TRBV6-1	TRBJ2-1	TRBD2	many	TGTGCCAGCAGTCGGACTAGAGACGAGCAGTTCTTC	CASSRTRDEQFF
TRBV28	TRBJ2-7	-	many	TGTGCCAGCAGTGTAGGCCCCTACGAGCAGTACTTC	CASSVGPYEQYF
TRBV7-9	TRBJ2-3	-	-	TGTGCCAGCAGCTTACTCCGGACAGTAGATACGCAGTATTTT	CASSLLRTVDTQYF
TRBV11-3	TRBJ1-2	-	-	TGTGCCAGCAGCTTAGATGCGGTAAAGGGGGGCTATGGCTACACCTTC	CASSLDAVKGGYGYTF
TRBV9	TRBJ2-3	TRBD1	few	TGTGCCAGCAGCGCGCAGGGGGCTGGGGCGGCAGATACGCAGTATTTT	CASSAQGAGAADTQYF
TRBV6-1	TRBJ2-3	TRBD2	-	TGTGCCAGCAGTGAGATAGCGGGAGCAGATACGCAGTATTTT	CASSEIAGADTQYF
TRBV20-1	TRBJ2-3	-	few	TGCAGTGCTAGAGATCTTTCAACAGCATACACAGATACGCAGTATTTT	CSARDLSTAYTDTQYF
TRBV14	TRBJ2-7	-	-	TGTGCCAGCAGCCAACGAGGGAACTACGAGCAGTACTTC	CASSQRGNYEQYF
TRBV5-4	TRBJ1-2	-	-	TGTGCCAGCAGCTTGAATGGCTATGGTCTTACTAGCTACGGCTACACCTTC	CASSLNGYGLTSYGYTF
TRBV6-1	TRBJ1-1	-	many	TGTGCCAGCAGGGGATCTCCCTCCGCTGAAGCTTTCTTT	CASRGSPSAEAFF
TRBV2	TRBJ1-1	-	many	TGTGCCAGCAGTCGTATCGAGAACAAGGGCACTGAAGCTTTCTTT	CASSRIENKGTEAFF
TRBV19	TRBJ1-3	-	-	TGTGCCAGTAGTATAGGAGGGAACCCTGGAAACACCATATATTTT	CASSIGGNPGNTIYF
TRBV4-1	TRBJ2-7	-	many	TGCGCCAGCAGCCAAGTGGTCCTCGTCTCCGAGCAGTACTTC	CASSQVVLVSEQYF
TRBV6-1	TRBJ1-2	-	-	TGTGCCAGCCGACGGACGGCTAACTGTGGCTACACCTTC	CASRRTANCGYTF
TRBV9	TRBJ2-7	TRBD1	-	TGTGCCAGCAGCGTAGGGACAGGGGGCGGCTACGAGCAGTACTTC	CASSVGTGGGYEQYF
TRBV28	TRBJ2-3	-	many	TGTGCCAGCAGTTTTGCCTATGGACAGTGGGTAGCGGCAAAGGGCTCGGATACGCAGTATTTT	CASSFAYGQWVAAKGSDTQYF
TRBV12-3/TRBV12-4	TRBJ2-7	TRBD2	many	TGTGCCAGCAGTCGTCGTGGACTAGCACTCTACGAGCAGTACTTC	CASSRRGLALYEQYF
TRBV20-1	TRBJ1-2	TRBD1	-	TGCAGTGCTAGCCCGGTAGGCGGGCGGGACAGGGGATCGCGGTATGGCTACACCTTC	CSASPVGGRDRGSRYGYTF
TRBV27	TRBJ1-5	-	many	TGTGCCAGCAGTGACCAAGGGCAGCCCCAGCATTTT	CASSDQGQPQHF
TRBV6-1	TRBJ1-3	TRBD1	-	TGTGCCAGCATGAGGGACAGGGTTTATTATGGAAACACCATATATTTT	CASMRDRVYYGNTIYF
TRBV19	TRBJ1-1	TRBD1	-	TGTGCCAGTAGTAGGAAACAGGGGTTGAACACTGAAGCTTTCTTT	CASSRKQGLNTEAFF
TRBV28	TRBJ2-7	-	many	TGTGCCAGCAGAGAAGGACACCTATACGAGCAGTACTTC	CASREGHLYEQYF
TRBV2	TRBJ1-1	TRBD1	few	TGTGCCAGCAGCTTGACAGGGACGGGCACTGAAGCTTTCTTT	CASSLTGTGTEAFF
TRBV4-1	TRBJ2-7	TRBD2	-	TGCGCCAGCAGCCAGAGACTAGCGGCCTACGAGCAGTACTTC	CASSQRLAAYEQYF
TRBV24-1	TRBJ2-4	TRBD2	-	TGTGCCACCAGTGATTTTGGGACTATTCCGGCCAAAAACATTCAGTACTTC	CATSDFGTIPAKNIQYF
TRBV18	TRBJ2-1	TRBD1	-	TGTGCCAGCTCACCGGGACAGGGGGCTTTTGAGCAGTTCTTC	CASSPGQGAFEQFF
TRBV10-3	TRBJ2-3	TRBD2	many	TGTGCCATCAGTGACTACGGGAGGGTCACAGATACGCAGTATTTT	CAISDYGRVTDTQYF
TRBV9	TRBJ1-4	-	-	TGTGCCAGCAGCGATGAGCGGGCGGCAACTAATGAAAAACTGTTTTTT	CASSDERAATNEKLFF
TRBV7-6	TRBJ2-7	-	few	TGTGCCAGCAGCCCCACCCGCAACGAGCAGTACTTC	CASSPTRNEQYF
TRBV6-1	TRBJ2-6	-	-	TGTGCCAGCAACCCAACCCCAACGACAATGCGGTTAGGGGCCAACGTCCTGACTTTC	CASNPTPTTMRLGANVLTF
TRBV10-3	TRBJ2-1	TRBD1	many	TGTGCCATCAGTGGGGACAGCAATCGCAATGAGCAGTTCTTC	CAISGDSNRNEQFF
TRBV19	TRBJ2-2	TRBD1	many	TGTGCCAGTAGTACTCCAGGGGGCACCGGGGAGCTGTTTTTT	CASSTPGGTGELFF
TRBV29-1	TRBJ1-4	TRBD1	many	TGCAGCGTATCGACAGGGCCTAATGAAAAACTGTTTTTT	CSVSTGPNEKLFF
TRBV6-1	TRBJ1-5	-	-	TGTGCCAGCAGCCCACCCCGGGACCAGCCCCAGCATTTT	CASSPPRDQPQHF
TRBV28	TRBJ2-5	TRBD2	-	TGTGCCAGCACGTTTAGCGGGAAGTCAGAGACCCAGTACTTC	CASTFSGKSETQYF
TRBV27	TRBJ1-6	-	many	TGTGCCAGCACCGAGGCGGGAGTGGGGAATTCACCCCTCCACTTT	CASTEAGVGNSPLHF